A selection of T cell receptor beta chains follows, all from one sample in a study of T cells in localized non-small cell lung cancer. Repertoires were generated with immunoSEQ multiplex PCR, while TCRdb's copy carries only in-frame clones and drops some. This table holds tens of thousands of clones, 87% found once. The sample here was peripheral blood, taken before any cancer treatment. The receptors shown here come from a man aged 40 to 69 with stage I squamous cell lung carcinoma. The CDR3 runs from the conserved cysteine through the conserved F or W. The order of the fields is clone size, D gene, V gene, J gene, CDR3 DNA, CDR3 protein. A D gene is named only where the DNA matches it firmly. A row's size may be missing; if present it is once, few, many or a size class.

abundance: .; d_gene: .; v_gene: TRBV5-1; j_gene: TRBJ2-3; CDR3nt: TGCGCCAGCAGCTTGGGTGGGGCTGACACAGATACGCAGTATTTT; CDR3aa: CASSLGGADTDTQYF
abundance: .; d_gene: .; v_gene: TRBV5-6; j_gene: TRBJ1-3; CDR3nt: TGTGCCAGCAGCTTGGGGTCGGTCTCTGGAAACACCATATATTTT; CDR3aa: CASSLGSVSGNTIYF
abundance: once; d_gene: .; v_gene: TRBV4-2; j_gene: TRBJ2-5; CDR3nt: TGTGCCAGCAGCCTTACTCGGGCCGACAAGGAGACCCAGTACTTC; CDR3aa: CASSLTRADKETQYF
abundance: .; d_gene: .; v_gene: TRBV6-6; j_gene: TRBJ2-7; CDR3nt: TGTGCCAGCAGTTCCGGGACGGTCGTCTACGAGCAGTACTTC; CDR3aa: CASSSGTVVYEQYF
abundance: .; d_gene: TRBD1; v_gene: TRBV6-5; j_gene: TRBJ1-6; CDR3nt: TGTGCCAGCAGTCGCCGGGACAGGGTTCCCCTCCACTTT; CDR3aa: CASSRRDRVPLHF
abundance: few; d_gene: .; v_gene: TRBV5-1; j_gene: TRBJ2-5; CDR3nt: TGCGCCAGCACTTTTTCTCTACAACAAGAGACCCAGTACTTC; CDR3aa: CASTFSLQQETQYF
abundance: few; d_gene: .; v_gene: TRBV7-9; j_gene: TRBJ1-1; CDR3nt: TGTGCCAGCAGCTTATCGCGTCTAAACACTGAAGCTTTCTTT; CDR3aa: CASSLSRLNTEAFF
abundance: .; d_gene: TRBD1; v_gene: TRBV5-4; j_gene: TRBJ2-2; CDR3nt: TGTGCCAGCAGCTCTGGGGACAGGGAGGCCGGGGAGCTGTTTTTT; CDR3aa: CASSSGDREAGELFF
abundance: .; d_gene: .; v_gene: TRBV11-2; j_gene: TRBJ1-2; CDR3nt: TGTGCCAGCAGCCCTGGACTCAACCCCTATGGCTACACCTTC; CDR3aa: CASSPGLNPYGYTF
abundance: .; d_gene: .; v_gene: TRBV6-5; j_gene: TRBJ1-1; CDR3nt: TGTGCCAGCAGTTCCACGGCTAAGGAAGCTTTCTTT; CDR3aa: CASSSTAKEAFF
abundance: .; d_gene: TRBD1; v_gene: TRBV7-9; j_gene: TRBJ1-2; CDR3nt: TGTGCCAGCAGCTTAGACAGGGGGGATGGCTACACCTTC; CDR3aa: CASSLDRGDGYTF
abundance: .; d_gene: .; v_gene: TRBV5-1; j_gene: TRBJ1-2; CDR3nt: TGCGCCAGCAACCCACAGGGACAACCTTATGGCTACACCTTC; CDR3aa: CASNPQGQPYGYTF
abundance: .; d_gene: TRBD2; v_gene: TRBV11-2; j_gene: TRBJ2-5; CDR3nt: TGTGCCAGCAGCCCGCCGGGAGCGGGGCAAGAGACCCAGTACTTC; CDR3aa: CASSPPGAGQETQYF
abundance: .; d_gene: .; v_gene: TRBV7-9; j_gene: TRBJ1-6; CDR3nt: TGTGCCAGCAAGAACAGGTTGGGGTCACCCCTCCACTTT; CDR3aa: CASKNRLGSPLHF
abundance: .; d_gene: TRBD1; v_gene: TRBV14; j_gene: TRBJ1-1; CDR3nt: TGTGCCAGCAGCCAAGGGCGGACAGGGGCCGCTGAAGCTTTCTTT; CDR3aa: CASSQGRTGAAEAFF